The 4 T cell receptor beta chains given below trace back to one sample, sequenced in a study of sequential checkpoint blockade in melanoma. Sequencing was performed with immunoSEQ multiplex PCR; in TCRdb, only in-frame clones are kept and a portion is missing. The sample comprises a few thousand clones, 35% to 50% of which are singletons, and 8.5% to 9.5% rests with the top ten. Treatment specified: randomized to nivolumab then ipilimumab (arm A) or the reverse (arm B). This specimen was tumor tissue (inferred from file names), taken from a patient given nivolumab and ipilimumab in sequence. The receptor source for this set is a human donor with melanoma.

The gene calls are TRBV5-1 and TRBJ1-5; D uncertain. CDR1 is SGHRS, CDR2 YFSETQ, per germline. Trimming removed 1 base at V and 2 bases at J, with 7 bases between. The CDR3 contains 14 residues. CDR3: CASSLWICNQPQHF. The CDR3 coding sequence is TGCGCCAGCAGCTTGTGGATCTGCAATCAGCCCCAGCATTTT. The whole variable domain, remainder taken from reference TRBV5-1 and TRBJ1-5, is KAGVTQTPRYLIKTRGQQVTLSCSPISGHRSVSWYQQTPGQGLQFLFEYFSETQRNKGNFPGRFSGRQFSNSRSEMNVSTLELGDSALYLCASSLWICNQPQHFGDGTRLSIL.

The chain is built from TRBV11-3 and TRBJ1-1; 7 nucleotides line up with TRBD1. Germline V gene lookup returns CDR1 SGHNT and CDR2 YENEEA. The V segment lost 1 base and the J segment 5 bases; nucleotides outside the gene matches: 10. This CDR3 region has 16 residues. Here the CDR3 DNA reads TGTGCCAGCAGCTTAGTGGCAGGGGGGGAAGGTACTGAAGCTTTCTTT. It specifies CASSLVAGGEGTEAFF. The full variable domain, completed using reference TRBV11-3 and TRBJ1-1, is EAGVVQSPRYKIIEKKQPVAFWCNPISGHNTLYWYLQNLGQGPELLIRYENEEAVDDSQLPKDRFSAERLKGVDSTLKIQPAELGDSAVYLCASSLVAGGEGTEAFFGQGTRLTVV.

This clone was picked up a small number of times. The chain links TRBV28 to TRBJ2-3; 10 bases are a match to TRBD2. Germline trimming cut 8 bases from V and 2 bases from J; bases unmatched to any gene: 7. CDR1 is MDHEN, CDR2 SYDVKM, per germline. The CDR3 spans 15 residues. CDR3 amino acids: CASPRTSGLTDTQYF. DNA for the CDR3: TGTGCCAGCCCGCGGACTAGCGGACTCACAGATACGCAGTATTTT.

This chain connects TRBV18 to TRBJ2-1; D is uncertain. This CDR3 has 13 amino acids. The germline gives CDR1 KGHSH, CDR2 LQKENI. V was cut by 6 bases and J by 5 bases, with 11 bases left in between. This CDR3 reads CASSPAPNNEQFF. CDR3 bases: TGTGCCAGCTCGCCCGCCCCTAACAATGAGCAGTTCTTC.